Presented here are 22 T cell receptor beta chains from one specimen sequenced in a study of T cell repertoires in cytomegalovirus infection (dated by TCRdb to about 2019). TCRdb names Illumina HiSeq 1500 as the instrument used. TCRdb took the public reads, trimmed them with fastp at Q25, ran MiXCR for clone calling and kept in-frame beta chains. Here each entry gathers all rows of one CDR3 protein and keeps the most common genes and DNA. Within this sample are roughly 77,000 distinct CDR3 sequences, with over 3.5% of them counted one time only. The ten top clones hold about 20% of the sample. Sequenced material: PBMCs. The receptors were sampled from a human donor in good health (CMV status not recorded). Some clones in this sample may be carry-over from other donors' samples.

This clonotype was observed many times. The V gene is TRBV5-4, the J gene TRBJ2-7; D unclear. Germline CDR1 SGHNT, CDR2 YYREEE (reference sequence). The V end was cut by 4 bases, the J end by 3 bases, with 17 bases between. CDR3 length equals 15 residues. The CDR3 DNA is TGTGCCAGCAGCCCCGACATCCTTCACCTCTACGAGCAGTACTTC. Its translation: CASSPDILHLYEQYF.

This chain joins TRBV25-1 and TRBJ2-5; 8 bases map to TRBD2. Germline CDR1 is MGHDK and CDR2 is SYGVNS. The CDR3 runs 16 residues. After removal of 1 base from V and 4 bases from J, the junction contained 8 bases not matched to a gene. The CDR3 protein is CASSEWSSGTRETQYF. CDR3 DNA: TGTGCCAGCAGTGAATGGAGTAGCGGGACGCGAGAGACCCAGTACTTC.

This clonotype was found many times. The V and J genes are TRBV7-2 and TRBJ2-7, with D possibly matching TRBD2 (6 bases). With 5 bases removed from V and 2 bases from J, the gap between germline ends came to 13 bases. This CDR3 is 14 amino acids long. CDR1 and CDR2 from the germline V gene are SGHTA and FQGNSA. The CDR3 DNA reads as TGTGCCAGCAGCGTCGGACTATCCACCTACGAGCAGTACTTC. The encoded protein is CASSVGLSTYEQYF.

The chain carries TRBV11-3 and TRBJ1-1, with no clear D. CDR3 length: 11 residues. Germline V gives CDR1 SGHNT, CDR2 YENEEA. The CDR3 DNA sequence: TGTGGGGGAATAATGAACACTGAAGCTTTCTTT. Translating it yields CGGIMNTEAFF.

This chain uses TRBV25-1 with TRBJ2-5, with 7 bases lining up with TRBD1. V was pared by 2 bases and J by 5 bases, with 8 bases of the junction left unmatched. The CDR3 runs 15 residues. CDR1 MGHDK and CDR2 SYGVNS come from the germline V gene. The CDR3 DNA reads TGTGCCAGCAGTGAAATAGACGTGGACAGGGAGACCCAGTACTTC. Protein: CASSEIDVDRETQYF.

This clonotype was detected many times. V is TRBV7-2 and J is TRBJ2-2, with D tentatively TRBD1 (6 bases). The CDR3 extends over 15 amino acids. Per the germline V gene, CDR1 is SGHTA and CDR2 is FQGNSA. With 4 bases removed from V and 1 base from J, the gap between germline ends came to 10 bases. The CDR3 loop is CASSYQTGNTGELFF. Here the CDR3 DNA reads TGTGCCAGCAGCTACCAGACAGGGAACACCGGGGAGCTGTTTTTT.

This clonotype was seen at least ten times. The chain's CDR3 is CASSSRTISEQYF. In nucleotides, the CDR3 is TGTGCCAGCAGCTCGCGGACCATTAGCGAGCAGTACTTC. The chain carries TRBV7-2 and TRBJ2-7; D unclear. This CDR3 spans 13 amino acids. V was shortened by 4 bases and J by 6 bases, with 13 bases between the two germline ends. CDR1 is SGHTA, CDR2 FQGNSA, per germline.

The sample holds many counts of this clonotype. V usage is TRBV7-4 and J usage is TRBJ2-4; 12 bases align to TRBD1. CDR1 is SGHVT and CDR2 is SQSDAQ in the germline V gene. V shed 5 bases, J shed 5 bases, and the junction held 10 bases outside the gene matches. The length of the CDR3 is 17 residues. CDR3 residues: CASSSGTGGLRENIQYF. The CDR3 DNA follows: TGTGCCAGCAGCAGCGGGACAGGGGGCTTGAGGGAAAACATTCAGTACTTC. The whole variable domain, remainder taken from reference TRBV7-4 and TRBJ2-4, is GAGVSQSPRYKVAKRGRDVALRCDSISGHVTLYWYRQTLGQGSEVLTYSQSDAQRDKSGRPSGRFSAERPERSVSTLKIQRTEQGDSAVYLCASSSGTGGLRENIQYFGAGTRLSVL.

This clonotype was found many times. V gene TRBV10-3 combines with J gene TRBJ1-3, with unresolved D. Germline lookup yields CDR1 ENHRY and CDR2 SYGVKD. This CDR3 region has 14 residues. With 6 bases removed from V and 0 bases from J, the gap between germline ends came to 9 bases. This chain's CDR3 is CAISGLPSGNTIYF. In nucleotides, the CDR3 is TGTGCCATCAGCGGACTGCCCTCTGGAAACACCATATATTTT.

The chain uses TRBV11-2 and TRBJ2-5; possible D gene TRBD1, 6 bases. CDR3 length equals 16 residues. From germline, CDR1 is SGHAT and CDR2 FQNNGV. The germline V and J ends were trimmed by 2 bases and 1 base, with 14 bases remaining between them. Here the CDR3 reads CASSLKRRTAQETQYF. CDR3 bases: TGTGCCAGCAGCTTAAAAAGGAGGACAGCCCAAGAGACCCAGTACTTC.

Many counts were recorded for this clonotype. The chain carries TRBV12-3 or TRBV12-4 and TRBJ2-1; 7 nucleotides align to TRBD2. This CDR3 is 15 amino acids long. The J segment lost 5 bases and the V segment lost 7 bases, leaving 11 bases of the junction unmatched. The DNA for the CDR3 is TGTGCCAGCACAACCCTTAGGACTAGAAACAATGAGCAGTTCTTC. This gives the protein CASTTLRTRNNEQFF.

This clonotype was picked up many times. The chain combines TRBV7-2 with TRBJ2-1, with 9 bases fitting TRBD1. Germline V lookup: CDR1 SGHTA, CDR2 FQGNSA. The CDR3 consists of 15 residues. V lost 5 bases and J lost 3; bases outside the gene matches: 5. CDR3: CASSRDRVIYNEQFF. CDR3 DNA sequence: TGTGCCAGCAGCCGGGACAGGGTAATCTACAATGAGCAGTTCTTC.

This clonotype was observed many times. V usage is TRBV7-6 and J usage is TRBJ2-7; no firm D call. CDR1 SGHVS and CDR2 FNYEAQ come from the germline V gene. V was clipped by 1 base and J by 4 bases, with 14 bases between them. This CDR3 contains 15 residues. The CDR3 region is CASSLDPNRPYEQYF. The DNA for the CDR3 is TGTGCCAGCAGCTTAGACCCAAACCGACCGTACGAGCAGTACTTC.

J is TRBJ1-1 and V is TRBV2; possibly TRBD1 for D (5 bases). The CDR3 is made up of 13 amino acids. The ends were cut back, 9 bases at V and 4 bases at J, with 15 bases in the middle. Germline V gene data show CDR1 as SNHLY and CDR2 as FYNNEI. The CDR3 bases are TGTGCCAGTACTCCCAGGGTTACCACTGAAGCTTTCTTT. Its translation is CASTPRVTTEAFF.

This clonotype was seen more than once but under ten times. The V gene is TRBV11-3, the J gene TRBJ1-1; D uncertain. The CDR3 has 13 residues. V was trimmed by 5 bases and J by 6 bases, leaving 13 bases between them. Germline-derived CDR1 and CDR2 are SGHNT and YENEEA. The chain's CDR3 is CASSLTAASEAFF. The CDR3 nucleotides read TGTGCCAGCAGCCTTACCGCGGCGTCTGAAGCTTTCTTT.

This clonotype was observed a few times. The V call is TRBV5-5, the J call TRBJ2-1, with D hard to call. Between the trimmed V and J ends, which lost 4 bases and 8 bases, there was a span of 10 bases. The length of the CDR3 is 12 residues. Germline assignment: CDR1 SGHKS and CDR2 YYEKEE (reference sequence). DNA of the CDR3: TGTGCCAGCAGCCCTGAGATCTATGAGCAGTTCTTC. This gives the protein CASSPEIYEQFF.

This clonotype appeared many times. CDR3 sequence reads: CASSRDDRSPLHF. CDR3 bases: TGTGCCAGCAGCCGGGACGACAGGAGTCCCCTCCACTTT. The V gene is TRBV5-6, the J gene TRBJ1-6; tentatively, D is TRBD1 (6 bases). The CDR3 sequence is 13 residues long. The germline V gene encodes CDR1 SGHDT and CDR2 YYEEEE. Trimming removed 4 bases at V and 13 bases at J, with 15 bases between.

At least ten counts were recorded for this clonotype. The CDR3, as DNA: TGTGCCAGCAGCCACGGGACAGGGTCAGAAGCTTTCTTT. Its protein product is CASSHGTGSEAFF. V usage is TRBV7-6 and J usage is TRBJ1-1; 9 nucleotides align to TRBD1. Losses at the gene ends were 5 bases for V and 8 bases for J; bases not matched to a gene: 6. The CDR3 loop spans 13 amino acids. The germline CDR1 and CDR2 sequences are SGHVS and FNYEAQ. The whole variable domain, remainder taken from reference TRBV7-6 and TRBJ1-1, is GAGVSQSPRYKVTKRGQDVALRCDPISGHVSLYWYRQALGQGPEFLTYFNYEAQQDKSGLPNDRFSAERPEGSISTLTIQRTEQRDSAMYRCASSHGTGSEAFFGQGTRLTVV.

This clonotype was counted many times. The chain joins TRBV5-1 to TRBJ1-1; D is ambiguous. From germline, CDR1 is SGHRS and CDR2 YFSETQ. This CDR3 has 13 amino acids. Trimming shortened V by 0 bases and J by 2 bases, and 5 bases separated the two germline ends. CDR3 DNA sequence: TGCGCCAGCAGCTTGGGGTTTAACACTGAAGCTTTCTTT. Its translation is CASSLGFNTEAFF.

There are many counts of this clonotype. This sequence joins TRBV4-2 and TRBJ1-6; D possibly corresponds to TRBD1 (5 bases). The V gene lost 8 bases and the J gene lost 5 bases, with 16 bases spanning the gap. CDR3 length equals 15 residues. CDR1 and CDR2 (germline): LGHNA, YNFKEQ. CDR3 residues: CASASSTGNNSPLHF. Written as DNA, the CDR3 is TGTGCCAGCGCCTCCTCTACAGGAAATAATTCACCCCTCCACTTT.

This clonotype was observed many times. This chain links TRBV7-9 with TRBJ2-5, with 7 bases lining up with TRBD2. V lost 0 bases to trimming and J lost 4 bases; unmatched junction nucleotides: 5. Germline-derived CDR1 and CDR2 are SEHNR and FQNEAQ (reference sequence). The CDR3 covers 15 residues. The CDR3: CASSLAGGGTETQYF. Written as DNA, the CDR3 is TGTGCCAGCAGCTTAGCGGGCGGGGGTACAGAGACCCAGTACTTC.

This clonotype has at least ten counts. This sequence joins TRBV5-1 and TRBJ1-1; 7 nucleotides line up with TRBD1. Germline loops: CDR1 SGHRS, CDR2 YFSETQ. V dropped 4 bases and J dropped 5; count of bases not matched to a gene: 11. There are 15 residues in the CDR3. The CDR3 reads CASSPRQQGSTEAFF. The DNA of the CDR3 is TGCGCCAGCAGCCCTAGGCAACAGGGGAGTACTGAAGCTTTCTTT. Full variable domain (missing parts from reference TRBV5-1 and TRBJ1-1): KAGVTQTPRYLIKTRGQQVTLSCSPISGHRSVSWYQQTPGQGLQFLFEYFSETQRNKGNFPGRFSGRQFSNSRSEMNVSTLELGDSALYLCASSPRQQGSTEAFFGQGTRLTVV.